This entry lists 16 T cell receptor beta chains sequenced from one sample in a study of blood T cell repertoires in COVID-19. Method: immunoSEQ multiplex PCR; TCRdb's copy keeps in-frame clones and lacks some. The data hold fewer than 250,000 clones, with under 90% observed a single time. Sequenced sample: peripheral blood. The receptors originated from a human donor in a cohort sampled during active COVID-19.

In this sample, this clone turned up once. V is TRBV9 and J is TRBJ2-2; 8 bases are a match to TRBD1. Unmatched junction bases numbered 21, after V lost 5 bases and J lost 3 bases. From germline, CDR1 is SGDLS and CDR2 YYNGEE. The CDR3 sequence is 20 residues long. The CDR3, as DNA: TGTGCCAGCAGGACATCAGGGGGCGAAGCCGATAAATGGGACACCGGGGAGCTGTTTTTT. Its protein is CASRTSGGEADKWDTGELFF.

The chain uses TRBV7-9 and TRBJ1-2; D not resolved. The V gene's germline CDR1 is SEHNR and CDR2 FQNEAQ (reference sequence). The CDR3 is 11 amino acids. The germline V and J ends were trimmed by 2 bases and 7 bases, with 5 bases remaining between them. The CDR3 coding sequence is TGTGCCAGCAGCTTACAGGCTGGCTACACCTTC. Amino acids: CASSLQAGYTF.

This sequence joins TRBV5-1 and TRBJ1-1, with 7 bases identical to TRBD1. The CDR3 consists of 13 residues. V was clipped by 6 bases and J by 0 bases; unmatched bases: 2. Per the germline V gene, CDR1 is SGHRS and CDR2 is YFSETQ. The CDR3: CASTTGLNTEAFF. CDR3 nucleotides: TGCGCCAGCACGACAGGGTTGAACACTGAAGCTTTCTTT.

This clone appeared once. The V call is TRBV5-1, the J call TRBJ2-5; 8 bases are a match to TRBD2. CDR3 length: 16 amino acids. In germline, CDR1 is SGHRS, CDR2 YFSETQ. The trim removed 1 base at V and 1 base at J, leaving 6 bases unmatched. The CDR3 loop is CASSLSGGTVQETQYF. For the CDR3, the DNA is TGCGCCAGCAGCTTGTCGGGAGGGACGGTCCAAGAGACCCAGTACTTC.

V gene TRBV6-5 combines with J gene TRBJ1-1, with 7 bases that match TRBD1. The CDR3 contains 13 residues. Germline lookup yields CDR1 MNHEY and CDR2 SVGAGI. V trimming: 5 bases; J trimming: 6 bases; junction bases outside the gene matches: 6. The CDR3, as DNA: TGTGCCAGCAGTATTGACAGGGCGGCTGAAGCTTTCTTT. Residues: CASSIDRAAEAFF.

This clone was picked up a small number of times. The chain links TRBV10-3 to TRBJ1-1; no clear D gene. The CDR3 runs to 14 residues. The V gene lost 2 bases and the J gene lost 1 base, with 8 bases spanning the gap. Germline V gives CDR1 ENHRY, CDR2 SYGVKD. CDR3 in amino acids: CAISEIRQNTEAFF. The CDR3 nucleotides read TGTGCCATCAGTGAGATCAGGCAGAACACTGAAGCTTTCTTT.

This chain connects TRBV29-1 to TRBJ1-2; D not certain. Germline CDR1 is SQVTM and CDR2 is ANQGSEA. CDR3 length equals 14 residues. Trimming removed 4 bases at V and 2 bases at J, with 14 bases between. The CDR3 spells CSVASPGANYGYTF. For the CDR3, the DNA is TGCAGCGTTGCTTCCCCGGGTGCGAACTATGGCTACACCTTC.

This rearrangement joins TRBV5-4 to TRBJ2-7; the D gene is possibly TRBD1 (5 bases). Trimming pared 0 bases from V and 3 bases from J, leaving 10 bases between. This CDR3 has 14 residues. Germline CDR1 reads SGHNT; CDR2 reads YYREEE (reference sequence). The CDR3 region has the DNA TGTGCCAGCAGCTTGGCTCAGGGCCGCTACGAGCAGTACTTC. It encodes CASSLAQGRYEQYF.

The CDR3 DNA reads TGTGCCAGCAGATACGGGAATACGCAGTATTTT. Translation: CASRYGNTQYF. This chain uses TRBV2 with TRBJ2-3; D might be TRBD2 (5 bases). Germline V CDR1 and CDR2: SNHLY, FYNNEI. This CDR3 has 11 amino acids. V was pared by 6 bases and J by 7 bases, with 8 bases between.

Only one count was recorded for this clone. This chain uses TRBV2 with TRBJ1-5; D is ambiguous. This CDR3 spans 14 amino acids. Germline V gives CDR1 SNHLY, CDR2 FYNNEI. Trimming removed 7 bases at V and 3 bases at J, with 13 bases between. For the CDR3, the DNA is TGTGCCAGCAACGACGGGAAAATCAATCAGCCCCAGCATTTT. Protein sequence: CASNDGKINQPQHF.

This chain uses TRBV6-1 with TRBJ2-7; TRBD2 is a possible D gene (5 bases). CDR3 length: 17 amino acids. V gave up 1 base and J gave up 3 bases, with 19 bases separating them. CDR1 and CDR2 from the germline V gene are MNHNS and SASEGT. The CDR3 DNA reads as TGTGCCAGCAGTGAAGAGTCCAAGAGGGTTTGGGGCTACGAGCAGTACTTC. It translates to CASSEESKRVWGYEQYF.

The V gene is TRBV18, the J gene TRBJ1-1; D might be TRBD1 (5 bases). The germline CDR1 and CDR2 sequences are KGHSH and LQKENI. The CDR3 length is 15 residues. V lost 6 bases, J lost 4 bases, and 18 bases lay in between. CDR3 residues: CASSREGGMSTEAFF. In DNA, the CDR3 is TGTGCCAGCTCCAGGGAAGGAGGGATGAGCACTGAAGCTTTCTTT. Full variable domain (missing parts from reference TRBV18 and TRBJ1-1): NAGVMQNPRHLVRRRGQEARLRCSPMKGHSHVYWYRQLPEEGLKFMVYLQKENIIDESGMPKERFSAEFPKEGPSILRIQQVVRGDSAAYFCASSREGGMSTEAFFGQGTRLTVV.

This sequence joins TRBV7-3 and TRBJ2-6, with 7 bases matching TRBD1. Germline loops: CDR1 SGHTA, CDR2 FQGTGA. The CDR3 contains 15 residues. V dropped 5 bases and J dropped 2; count of bases not matched to a gene: 3. The CDR3: CASSADRAGANVLTF. The DNA of the CDR3 is TGTGCCAGCAGCGCCGACAGGGCTGGGGCCAACGTCCTGACTTTC.

V is TRBV19 and J is TRBJ1-3, with D maybe TRBD1 (5 bases). This CDR3 has 16 amino acids. Germline V gene lookup returns CDR1 LNHDA and CDR2 SQIVND (reference sequence). V dropped 6 bases and J dropped 0 bases, with 15 bases sitting between them. The CDR3: CASRTDRWGSGNTIYF. As DNA, the CDR3 is TGTGCCAGTAGGACAGACAGATGGGGCTCTGGAAACACCATATATTTT.

J is TRBJ1-2 and V is TRBV7-9, with a tentative D call TRBD1 (6 bases). CDR3 size: 14 residues. In germline, CDR1 is SEHNR, CDR2 FQNEAQ (reference sequence). V was clipped by 1 base and J by 8 bases, with 14 bases between them. The CDR3 DNA reads TGTGCCAGCAGCTTAGAGCGGGACATCGGGGGCTACACCTTC. Protein sequence: CASSLERDIGGYTF.

This clone was found once. The rearrangement uses TRBV12-5 and TRBJ2-3; D is possibly TRBD2 (5 bases). The germline CDR1 and CDR2 sequences are LGHNT and FRNRAP. V was pared by 2 bases and J by 5 bases, with 11 bases between. This CDR3 has 14 residues. This chain's CDR3 is CASGLNEGIDTQYF. For the CDR3, the DNA is TGTGCTAGTGGTTTGAACGAGGGAATAGATACGCAGTATTTT. Looking up the rest from reference TRBV12-5 and TRBJ2-3 gives the full variable domain: DARVTQTPRHKVTEMGQEVTMRCQPILGHNTVFWYRQTMMQGLELLAYFRNRAPLDDSGMPKDRFSAEMPDATLATLKIQPSEPRDSAVYFCASGLNEGIDTQYFGPGTRLTVL.